This TCR beta chain was profiled in a study of metastatic and nonmetastatic thyroid tumors. General study results and limits: Reports indicated that malignant thyroid tumors showed significantly higher TCR beta diversity than benign nodules did, in blood and tumor.

On this clone itself: Its antigen remains unknown. The same CDR3 can be traced to other DNA sequences in this sample.

Prior to thyroid surgery, none of the patients had received any treatment. From the PCR reads, TCRdb re-called clones with MiXCR. This table holds fewer than 8,500 clones, about 18% found once. The TCR originated in a male donor with papillary thyroid cancer or a benign thyroid nodule (not recorded which). Some clones in this sample may be carry-over from other donors' samples. The sequenced sample was adjacent normal tissue.

The CDR3 spells CASSPRVTNTGELFF. In DNA form, the CDR3 reads TGTGCCAGCAGCCCCCGGGTTACAAACACCGGGGAGCTGTTTTTT. V usage is TRBV7-2 and J usage is TRBJ2-2, with unresolved D. Germline V gives CDR1 SGHTA, CDR2 FQGNSA. There are 15 residues in the CDR3. Trimming removed 5 bases from V and 2 bases from J, with 12 bases in between.